The clone carrying this T cell receptor beta chain was found many times. Sequencing used immunoSEQ multiplex PCR; TCRdb keeps in-frame clones, though not all of them. The data hold hundreds of thousands of clones, with 75% to 90% observed a single time. This sample was included in a study of blood T cell repertoires in COVID-19. Whole-study context: In each case, the material was cDNA or gDNA derived from T cells, B-cell-depleted T cells, or PBMCs.

Unmatched junction bases numbered 3, after V lost 9 bases and J lost 6 bases. The CDR3 has 12 residues. CDR1 and CDR2 (germline): ENHRY, SYGVKD. Participants spanned ages about 18 to 89 years and resided in about two dozen US areas. Before being deemed recovered, Cohort 3 donors had two negative PCRs, clearance, or symptom resolution. This TCR came from a woman in her sixties or seventies who had recovered from COVID-19. The chain couples TRBV10-3 to TRBJ2-7, with TRBD1 matching 12 bases. Material: PBMCs or T cells enriched from blood (not recorded which). CDR3 sequence reads: CAMGQGAREQYF. CDR3 in DNA: TGTGCCATGGGACAGGGGGCCCGCGAGCAGTACTTC.